This T cell receptor (beta chain) originates from a study of cytomegalovirus exposure and HLA in healthy donors. Primers for the PCR totalled 60 Vbeta and 13 Jbeta. Using immunoSEQ multiplex PCR, the repertoire was profiled, and TCRdb retains in-frame clones only, with some absent. The sample has 100,000 to 150,000 clones, 85% to 90% seen once. The CDR3 has 14 amino acids. Germline V lookup: CDR1 LGHNA, CDR2 YSLEER. General study results and limits: The authors enumerated around 150 TCR beta chains as linked to cytomegalovirus.

In regard to this clone: The target antigen is unknown.

The clonotype comes from a woman aged 30 to 39 in good health and CMV-seronegative. The gene calls are TRBV4-3 and TRBJ2-5; 8 bases are shared with TRBD1. The end of the DNA aligns better with TRBJ2-7, so the J call may be wrong. The sequencing input was PBMCs. The CDR3 DNA follows: TGCGCCAGCAGCCGCGACAGGGGACCCTACGAGCAGTACTTC. Protein product: CASSRDRGPYEQYF.